This T cell receptor beta chain was identified in a study of blood T cell repertoires in COVID-19. Study-wide context: Spain, Italy and the United States supplied samples that represented acute and convalescent COVID-19. T cells, B-cell-depleted T cells, or PBMCs supplied cDNA or gDNA.

The Seattle patients, enrolled during active infection, were followed longitudinally. TCRdb keeps only in-frame clones here, not all; method: immunoSEQ multiplex PCR. The table has about 220,000 clones, 70% to 90% seen once. The source material was peripheral blood. The receptor comes from a woman aged 70-85 years with COVID-19, enrolled during active disease.

CDR3 sequence: CAWSALADYEQYF. As DNA, the CDR3 is TGTGCCTGGAGCGCGCTAGCGGACTACGAGCAGTACTTC. The genes are TRBV30 and TRBJ2-7; the match to TRBD2 covers 7 bases. The junction had 5 bases not matched to a gene; V was cut back by 3 bases and J by 3 bases. The CDR3 loop spans 13 amino acids. CDR1 GTSNPN and CDR2 SVGIG come from the germline V gene (reference sequence).